What follows are 5 T cell receptor beta chains derived from one specimen sequenced in a study of T cell responses to AZD1222 COVID-19 vaccine. Data came from immunoSEQ multiplex PCR; TCRdb stores just in-frame clones and leaves some out. The data show 200,000 or so clones, around 87% seen once. The sample in question was peripheral blood, obtained on day 0 of MenACWY control vaccination. These receptor sequences come from an adult in good health.

The chain is built from TRBV5-6 and TRBJ2-5; D uncertain. Trimming took 1 base from V and 2 from J, leaving 9 bases between them. The CDR3 totals 14 residues. Germline V CDR1 and CDR2: SGHDT, YYEEEE. CDR3 in DNA: TGTGCCAGCAGCTTGAGGGCCCCACAAGAGACCCAGTACTTC. Protein product: CASSLRAPQETQYF. Full variable domain (missing parts from reference TRBV5-6 and TRBJ2-5): DAGVTQSPTHLIKTRGQQVTLRCSPKSGHDTVSWYQQALGQGPQFIFQYYEEEERQRGNFPDRFSGHQFPNYSSELNVNALLLGDSALYLCASSLRAPQETQYFGPGTRLLVL.

The V call is TRBV28, the J call TRBJ2-7, with TRBD1 as a possible D gene (5 bases). The CDR3 sequence is 12 residues long. The ends were cut back, 6 bases at V and 4 bases at J, with 10 bases in the middle. The germline CDR1 and CDR2 sequences are MDHEN and SYDVKM. The CDR3 protein is CASSRQIYEQYF. Written as DNA, the CDR3 is TGTGCCAGCAGCAGACAGATTTACGAGCAGTACTTC.

This chain joins TRBV5-1 and TRBJ2-7; 7 nucleotides agree with TRBD2. The CDR3 totals 14 residues. The V gene end was trimmed by 3 bases and the J gene end by 2 bases; junction bases not matched to a gene: 5. Germline V gene sequence: CDR1 SGHRS, CDR2 YFSETQ. The CDR3 DNA reads TGCGCCAGCAGCTCAGCGGGGCTGGCCTACGAGCAGTACTTC. It encodes CASSSAGLAYEQYF.

The chain uses TRBV7-2 and TRBJ1-1; D is unclear. Germline lookup yields CDR1 SGHTA and CDR2 FQGNSA. The V gene lost 5 bases and the J gene lost 0 bases, with 7 bases spanning the gap. The CDR3 has 13 amino acids. The CDR3 sequence is CASSPRMNTEAFF. CDR3 in DNA: TGTGCCAGCAGCCCCAGGATGAACACTGAAGCTTTCTTT.

This chain joins TRBV3-1 (or the pseudogene TRBV3-2) and TRBJ2-7; 14 bases line up with TRBD2. Germline loops: CDR1 LGHDT, CDR2 YNNKEL (reference sequence). V was pared by 1 base and J by 5 bases, with 10 bases of the junction left unmatched. The CDR3 is 18 residues long. The CDR3 DNA sequence: TGTGCCAGCAGCCAAGTCGAGGGACTAGCGGGAGCAAGAAACGAGCAGTACTTC. It codes for CASSQVEGLAGARNEQYF.